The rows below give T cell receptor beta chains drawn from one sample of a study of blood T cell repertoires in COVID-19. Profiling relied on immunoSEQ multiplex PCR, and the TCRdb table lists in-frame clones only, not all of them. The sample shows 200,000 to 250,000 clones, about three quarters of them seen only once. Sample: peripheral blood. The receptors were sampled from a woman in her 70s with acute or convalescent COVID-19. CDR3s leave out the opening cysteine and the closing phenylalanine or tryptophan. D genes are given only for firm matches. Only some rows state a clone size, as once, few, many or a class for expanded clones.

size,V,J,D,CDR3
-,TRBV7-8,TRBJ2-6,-,ASSLNAGHGANVLT
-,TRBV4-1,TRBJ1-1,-,ASRLTGGEPEAF
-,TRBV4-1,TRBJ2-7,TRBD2,ASSQEGRGSGGPSSYEQY
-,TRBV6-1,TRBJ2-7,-,ASSEGGRVGEQY
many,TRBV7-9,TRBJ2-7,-,ASSTDSAYEQY
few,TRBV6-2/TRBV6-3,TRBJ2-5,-,ASSSGSRETQY
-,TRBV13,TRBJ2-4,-,ASSLMSGKNIQY
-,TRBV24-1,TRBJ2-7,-,ATSDAGKDEQY
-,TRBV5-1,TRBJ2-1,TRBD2,ASSLLPGTSGTHEQF
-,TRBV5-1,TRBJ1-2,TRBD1,ASSGRQGSGGYT
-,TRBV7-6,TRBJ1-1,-,ASSLARGGNTEAF
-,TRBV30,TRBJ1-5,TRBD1,AWSVGGGGSNQPQH
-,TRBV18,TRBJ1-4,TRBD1,ASFHEGAEKLF
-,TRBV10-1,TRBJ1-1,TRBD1,ASSSYRGTEAF
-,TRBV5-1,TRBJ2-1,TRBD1,ASSGQGRYNEQF
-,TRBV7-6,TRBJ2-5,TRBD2,ASSTSGGDRETQY
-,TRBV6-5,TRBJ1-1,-,ASSQPSRAEAF
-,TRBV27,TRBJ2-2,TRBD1,ASSLRGRGTGELF
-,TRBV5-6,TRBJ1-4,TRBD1,ASSAQGNEKLF
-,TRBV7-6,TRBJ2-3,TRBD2,ASSLNGAGEADTQY
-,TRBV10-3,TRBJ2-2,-,AIMEGTGELF
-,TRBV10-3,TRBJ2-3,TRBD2,AISLSGGASDTQY
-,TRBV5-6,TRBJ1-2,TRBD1,ASSLGSRGEYYGYT
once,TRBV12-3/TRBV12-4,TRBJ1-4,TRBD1,ASSRDRGEKLF
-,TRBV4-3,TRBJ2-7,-,ASSHLGGEQY
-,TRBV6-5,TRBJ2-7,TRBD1,ASSYYRDSLYEQY
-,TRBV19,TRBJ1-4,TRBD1,ASSKDRTMIGKLF
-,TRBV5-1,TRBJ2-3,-,ASSLGAGKTDTQY
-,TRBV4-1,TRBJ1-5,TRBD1,ASSQAGQGTHNQPQH
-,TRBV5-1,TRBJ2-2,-,ASSSGTTTGELF
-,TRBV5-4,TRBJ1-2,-,ASQQGGYGYT
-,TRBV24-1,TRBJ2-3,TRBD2,ATSEAGTTRTDTQY
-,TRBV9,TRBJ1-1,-,ASSVDGSTEAF
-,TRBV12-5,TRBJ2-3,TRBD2,ASGLGGTTSDTQY
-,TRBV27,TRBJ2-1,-,ASSLMGQAYNEQF
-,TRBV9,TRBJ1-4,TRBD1,ASSVSPTGGHTNEKLF
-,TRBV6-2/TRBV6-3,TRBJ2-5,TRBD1,ASSRGDRAGETQY
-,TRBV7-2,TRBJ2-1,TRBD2,ASRFLAGGGDEQF
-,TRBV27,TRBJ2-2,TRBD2,ASGDTGLANTGELF
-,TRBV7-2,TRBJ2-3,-,ASSPRAVSTDTQY
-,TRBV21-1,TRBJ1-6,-,ASSIGRAVNSPLH
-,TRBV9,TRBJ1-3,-,ASSVDPSSGNTIY
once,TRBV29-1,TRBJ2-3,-,SVAGSDTQY
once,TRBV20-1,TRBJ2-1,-,SASTSGQNNEQF
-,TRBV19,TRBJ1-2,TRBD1,ASRDRQGTSYGYT
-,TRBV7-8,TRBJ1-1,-,ASSRSRGGWNTEAF
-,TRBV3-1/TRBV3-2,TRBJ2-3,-,ASSQSQDTQY
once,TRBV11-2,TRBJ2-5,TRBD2,ASTPSRGSGGRETQY
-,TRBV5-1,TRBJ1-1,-,ASSPNRGGVEAF
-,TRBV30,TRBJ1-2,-,AWRANPNYGYT
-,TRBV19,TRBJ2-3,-,ASSEGNLPDTQY
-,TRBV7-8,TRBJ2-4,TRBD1,ASSLAPTGGGIQY
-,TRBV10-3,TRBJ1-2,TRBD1,AISESVTGYGYT
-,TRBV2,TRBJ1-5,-,ASTGLNNQPQH
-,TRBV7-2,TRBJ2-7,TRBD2,ASSLDGTSSYEQY
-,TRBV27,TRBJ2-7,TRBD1,ASSNRPGQGSYEQY
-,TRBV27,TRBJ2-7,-,ASHKGRSSYEQY
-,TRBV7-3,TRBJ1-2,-,ASSLIGYGYT
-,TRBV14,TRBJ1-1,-,ASSLLTEAF
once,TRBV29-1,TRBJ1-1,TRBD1,SVEGQLGMNTEAF